The 17 T cell receptor beta chains presented below share a single source sample, sequenced in a study of T cell responses to AZD1222 COVID-19 vaccine. Method: immunoSEQ multiplex PCR; TCRdb's copy keeps in-frame clones and lacks some. The data hold 150,000 to 200,000 clones, with about 90% observed a single time. Specimen: peripheral blood, collected 28 days after the second AZD1222 dose. These receptors were obtained from an adult who received the AZD1222 COVID-19 vaccine.

The J gene is TRBJ1-1, the V gene TRBV6-1; unclear D gene. Germline-derived CDR1 and CDR2 are MNHNS and SASEGT. This CDR3 contains 14 residues. V lost 1 base to trimming and J lost 1 base, with 7 bases between them. CDR3 in amino acids: CASSEGAANTEAFF. CDR3 DNA: TGTGCCAGCAGTGAAGGGGCGGCGAACACTGAAGCTTTCTTT.

V is TRBV6-6 and J is TRBJ1-2; D is ambiguous. Germline assignment: CDR1 MNHNY and CDR2 SVGAGI (reference sequence). The CDR3 is made up of 10 amino acids. V shed 4 bases and J shed 8 bases, with 5 bases lying between them. For the CDR3, the DNA is TGTGCCAGCAGTTCCGGGGGCTACACCTTC. It encodes CASSSGGYTF.

The V and J genes are TRBV7-8 and TRBJ1-5; D not resolved. With 5 bases removed from V and 0 bases from J, the gap between germline ends came to 14 bases. Germline values: CDR1 SGHVS, CDR2 FQNEAQ. The CDR3 extends over 16 amino acids. The CDR3, as DNA: TGTGCCAGCAGCCCAATGCGGGTCAATAGCAATCAGCCCCAGCATTTT. This sequence encodes CASSPMRVNSNQPQHF.

Here the CDR3 reads CASSWAGSYEQYF. CDR3 nucleotides: TGTGCCAGCAGCTGGGCGGGGTCCTACGAGCAGTACTTC. The chain couples TRBV5-6 to TRBJ2-7, with D possibly matching TRBD2 (6 bases). The V gene's germline CDR1 is SGHDT and CDR2 YYEEEE. V shed 3 bases and J shed 1 base, with 8 bases lying between them. This CDR3 contains 13 residues.

J is TRBJ2-1 and V is TRBV7-9; D not resolved. Germline CDR1 SEHNR, CDR2 FQNEAQ (reference sequence). The CDR3 runs 12 residues. The V end lost 2 bases, the J end lost 3 bases, and 2 bases lay between the germline ends. The CDR3 region has the DNA TGTGCCAGCAGCTTAATCTACAATGAGCAGTTCTTC. It is translated as CASSLIYNEQFF.

The V call is TRBV11-2, the J call TRBJ1-2; unclear D gene. The germline V gene has CDR1 SGHAT and CDR2 FQNNGV. The CDR3 totals 13 residues. The germline V and J ends were trimmed by 6 bases and 4 bases, with 12 bases remaining between them. The CDR3 sequence: CASRSETLYGYTF. As DNA, the CDR3 is TGTGCCAGCAGAAGCGAGACACTCTATGGCTACACCTTC. The complete variable domain, with remaining parts taken from reference TRBV11-2 and TRBJ1-2, reads EAGVAQSPRYKIIEKRQSVAFWCNPISGHATLYWYQQILGQGPKLLIQFQNNGVVDDSQLPKDRFSAERLKGVDSTLKIQPAKLEDSAVYLCASRSETLYGYTFGSGTRLTVV.

Turning to this clone: Other DNA sequences in the same sample also yield this CDR3. The chain links TRBV27 to TRBJ1-2, with D possibly matching TRBD1 (5 bases). V was pared by 4 bases and J by 2 bases, with 8 bases between. There are 13 residues in the CDR3. Germline values: CDR1 MNHEY, CDR2 SMNVEV (reference sequence). The CDR3 is CASSSQGNYGYTF. The CDR3 nucleotides are TGTGCCAGCAGTTCGCAGGGAAACTATGGCTACACCTTC.

This clone was recorded once. The chain links TRBV6-1 to TRBJ1-4; TRBD1 might be the D (5 bases). The V end lost 3 bases, the J end lost 10 bases, and 18 bases lay between the germline ends. There are 15 residues in the CDR3. The germline gives CDR1 MNHNS, CDR2 SASEGT. DNA for the CDR3: TGTGCCAGCAGTGACCCTGCGGGGCTCCAGGTAAAACTGTTTTTT. Translating gives CASSDPAGLQVKLFF.

CDR3 loop: CAFGGPYQPQHF. DNA of the CDR3: TGTGCCTTCGGGGGGCCTTATCAGCCCCAGCATTTT. The rearrangement joins TRBV30 to TRBJ1-5; tentative D call: TRBD1 (6 bases). This CDR3 has 12 residues. Trimming left V 7 bases short and J 5 bases short, with 12 bases between. Per the germline V gene, CDR1 is GTSNPN and CDR2 is SVGIG (reference sequence).

The CDR3 coding sequence is TGTGCCAGCAGCGTAGGGACAGCGCCCGCCTACGAGCAGTACTTC. Its protein is CASSVGTAPAYEQYF. The V gene is TRBV9, the J gene TRBJ2-7, with a weak D call TRBD1 (6 bases). The CDR3 is 15 residues long. Per germline, CDR1 SGDLS and CDR2 YYNGEE. Trimming stripped 0 bases from V and 2 bases from J, with 12 bases between.

This chain joins TRBV4-2 and TRBJ2-4; D remains unclear. The CDR3 totals 12 residues. Germline V lookup: CDR1 LGHNA, CDR2 YNFKEQ. V dropped 0 bases and J dropped 8 bases, with 5 bases sitting between them. CDR3 loop: CASSQDQYIQYF. DNA of the CDR3: TGTGCCAGCAGCCAAGATCAGTACATTCAGTACTTC.

The genes are TRBV3-1 (or the pseudogene TRBV3-2) and TRBJ2-4; D assignment may be TRBD1 or TRBD2 (5 bases each). V lost 3 bases and J 7 bases, leaving 10 bases between the germline ends. Germline V CDR1 and CDR2: LGHDT, YNNKEL (reference sequence). CDR3 length: 13 residues. This CDR3 is CASSQFGGNIQYF. The CDR3 nucleotides are TGTGCCAGCAGCCAGTTTGGGGGTAACATTCAGTACTTC.

The genes are TRBV10-3 and TRBJ1-1; tentative D call: TRBD1 (6 bases). The CDR3 has 13 amino acids. Germline CDR1 reads ENHRY; CDR2 reads SYGVKD. The V and J ends lost 5 bases and 1 base respectively, with 8 bases between them. The CDR3 nucleotides are TGTGCCATCAGTAGGGACACGAACACTGAAGCTTTCTTT. This encodes CAISRDTNTEAFF.

The chain joins TRBV2 to TRBJ2-3; D might be TRBD1 (6 bases). The CDR3 is made up of 15 amino acids. The V end lost 2 bases, the J end lost 2 bases, and 11 bases lay between the germline ends. CDR1 is SNHLY and CDR2 is FYNNEI in the germline V gene. For the CDR3, the DNA is TGTGCCAGCAGTGAACTACAGGGACCCACAGATACGCAGTATTTT. This translates into CASSELQGPTDTQYF.

Here the CDR3 DNA reads TGTGCCAGCTCCAACTACAATGAGCAGTTCTTC. Its translation is CASSNYNEQFF. The chain links TRBV18 to TRBJ2-1; D is uncertain. Germline CDR1 is KGHSH and CDR2 is LQKENI. The CDR3 runs 11 residues. Trimming pared 6 bases from V and 3 bases from J, leaving 3 bases between.

The gene calls are TRBV19 and TRBJ1-5; the match to TRBD1 covers 8 bases. Germline lookup yields CDR1 LNHDA and CDR2 SQIVND (reference sequence). There are 16 residues in the CDR3. With 5 bases clipped from V and 2 bases from J, the junction kept 8 bases outside the gene matches. DNA for the CDR3: TGTGCCAGTAGTGTCCGGACAGGGTCGGGCAATCAGCCCCAGCATTTT. This codes for CASSVRTGSGNQPQHF.

The chain combines TRBV7-6 with TRBJ2-2; D is undetermined. CDR3 size: 15 residues. Trimming took off 0 bases at V and 0 bases at J, with 5 bases between the two ends. Germline V gene lookup returns CDR1 SGHVS and CDR2 FNYEAQ. Here the CDR3 DNA reads TGTGCCAGCAGCTTAGCGTTAACGAACACCGGGGAGCTGTTTTTT. Translation gives CASSLALTNTGELFF.